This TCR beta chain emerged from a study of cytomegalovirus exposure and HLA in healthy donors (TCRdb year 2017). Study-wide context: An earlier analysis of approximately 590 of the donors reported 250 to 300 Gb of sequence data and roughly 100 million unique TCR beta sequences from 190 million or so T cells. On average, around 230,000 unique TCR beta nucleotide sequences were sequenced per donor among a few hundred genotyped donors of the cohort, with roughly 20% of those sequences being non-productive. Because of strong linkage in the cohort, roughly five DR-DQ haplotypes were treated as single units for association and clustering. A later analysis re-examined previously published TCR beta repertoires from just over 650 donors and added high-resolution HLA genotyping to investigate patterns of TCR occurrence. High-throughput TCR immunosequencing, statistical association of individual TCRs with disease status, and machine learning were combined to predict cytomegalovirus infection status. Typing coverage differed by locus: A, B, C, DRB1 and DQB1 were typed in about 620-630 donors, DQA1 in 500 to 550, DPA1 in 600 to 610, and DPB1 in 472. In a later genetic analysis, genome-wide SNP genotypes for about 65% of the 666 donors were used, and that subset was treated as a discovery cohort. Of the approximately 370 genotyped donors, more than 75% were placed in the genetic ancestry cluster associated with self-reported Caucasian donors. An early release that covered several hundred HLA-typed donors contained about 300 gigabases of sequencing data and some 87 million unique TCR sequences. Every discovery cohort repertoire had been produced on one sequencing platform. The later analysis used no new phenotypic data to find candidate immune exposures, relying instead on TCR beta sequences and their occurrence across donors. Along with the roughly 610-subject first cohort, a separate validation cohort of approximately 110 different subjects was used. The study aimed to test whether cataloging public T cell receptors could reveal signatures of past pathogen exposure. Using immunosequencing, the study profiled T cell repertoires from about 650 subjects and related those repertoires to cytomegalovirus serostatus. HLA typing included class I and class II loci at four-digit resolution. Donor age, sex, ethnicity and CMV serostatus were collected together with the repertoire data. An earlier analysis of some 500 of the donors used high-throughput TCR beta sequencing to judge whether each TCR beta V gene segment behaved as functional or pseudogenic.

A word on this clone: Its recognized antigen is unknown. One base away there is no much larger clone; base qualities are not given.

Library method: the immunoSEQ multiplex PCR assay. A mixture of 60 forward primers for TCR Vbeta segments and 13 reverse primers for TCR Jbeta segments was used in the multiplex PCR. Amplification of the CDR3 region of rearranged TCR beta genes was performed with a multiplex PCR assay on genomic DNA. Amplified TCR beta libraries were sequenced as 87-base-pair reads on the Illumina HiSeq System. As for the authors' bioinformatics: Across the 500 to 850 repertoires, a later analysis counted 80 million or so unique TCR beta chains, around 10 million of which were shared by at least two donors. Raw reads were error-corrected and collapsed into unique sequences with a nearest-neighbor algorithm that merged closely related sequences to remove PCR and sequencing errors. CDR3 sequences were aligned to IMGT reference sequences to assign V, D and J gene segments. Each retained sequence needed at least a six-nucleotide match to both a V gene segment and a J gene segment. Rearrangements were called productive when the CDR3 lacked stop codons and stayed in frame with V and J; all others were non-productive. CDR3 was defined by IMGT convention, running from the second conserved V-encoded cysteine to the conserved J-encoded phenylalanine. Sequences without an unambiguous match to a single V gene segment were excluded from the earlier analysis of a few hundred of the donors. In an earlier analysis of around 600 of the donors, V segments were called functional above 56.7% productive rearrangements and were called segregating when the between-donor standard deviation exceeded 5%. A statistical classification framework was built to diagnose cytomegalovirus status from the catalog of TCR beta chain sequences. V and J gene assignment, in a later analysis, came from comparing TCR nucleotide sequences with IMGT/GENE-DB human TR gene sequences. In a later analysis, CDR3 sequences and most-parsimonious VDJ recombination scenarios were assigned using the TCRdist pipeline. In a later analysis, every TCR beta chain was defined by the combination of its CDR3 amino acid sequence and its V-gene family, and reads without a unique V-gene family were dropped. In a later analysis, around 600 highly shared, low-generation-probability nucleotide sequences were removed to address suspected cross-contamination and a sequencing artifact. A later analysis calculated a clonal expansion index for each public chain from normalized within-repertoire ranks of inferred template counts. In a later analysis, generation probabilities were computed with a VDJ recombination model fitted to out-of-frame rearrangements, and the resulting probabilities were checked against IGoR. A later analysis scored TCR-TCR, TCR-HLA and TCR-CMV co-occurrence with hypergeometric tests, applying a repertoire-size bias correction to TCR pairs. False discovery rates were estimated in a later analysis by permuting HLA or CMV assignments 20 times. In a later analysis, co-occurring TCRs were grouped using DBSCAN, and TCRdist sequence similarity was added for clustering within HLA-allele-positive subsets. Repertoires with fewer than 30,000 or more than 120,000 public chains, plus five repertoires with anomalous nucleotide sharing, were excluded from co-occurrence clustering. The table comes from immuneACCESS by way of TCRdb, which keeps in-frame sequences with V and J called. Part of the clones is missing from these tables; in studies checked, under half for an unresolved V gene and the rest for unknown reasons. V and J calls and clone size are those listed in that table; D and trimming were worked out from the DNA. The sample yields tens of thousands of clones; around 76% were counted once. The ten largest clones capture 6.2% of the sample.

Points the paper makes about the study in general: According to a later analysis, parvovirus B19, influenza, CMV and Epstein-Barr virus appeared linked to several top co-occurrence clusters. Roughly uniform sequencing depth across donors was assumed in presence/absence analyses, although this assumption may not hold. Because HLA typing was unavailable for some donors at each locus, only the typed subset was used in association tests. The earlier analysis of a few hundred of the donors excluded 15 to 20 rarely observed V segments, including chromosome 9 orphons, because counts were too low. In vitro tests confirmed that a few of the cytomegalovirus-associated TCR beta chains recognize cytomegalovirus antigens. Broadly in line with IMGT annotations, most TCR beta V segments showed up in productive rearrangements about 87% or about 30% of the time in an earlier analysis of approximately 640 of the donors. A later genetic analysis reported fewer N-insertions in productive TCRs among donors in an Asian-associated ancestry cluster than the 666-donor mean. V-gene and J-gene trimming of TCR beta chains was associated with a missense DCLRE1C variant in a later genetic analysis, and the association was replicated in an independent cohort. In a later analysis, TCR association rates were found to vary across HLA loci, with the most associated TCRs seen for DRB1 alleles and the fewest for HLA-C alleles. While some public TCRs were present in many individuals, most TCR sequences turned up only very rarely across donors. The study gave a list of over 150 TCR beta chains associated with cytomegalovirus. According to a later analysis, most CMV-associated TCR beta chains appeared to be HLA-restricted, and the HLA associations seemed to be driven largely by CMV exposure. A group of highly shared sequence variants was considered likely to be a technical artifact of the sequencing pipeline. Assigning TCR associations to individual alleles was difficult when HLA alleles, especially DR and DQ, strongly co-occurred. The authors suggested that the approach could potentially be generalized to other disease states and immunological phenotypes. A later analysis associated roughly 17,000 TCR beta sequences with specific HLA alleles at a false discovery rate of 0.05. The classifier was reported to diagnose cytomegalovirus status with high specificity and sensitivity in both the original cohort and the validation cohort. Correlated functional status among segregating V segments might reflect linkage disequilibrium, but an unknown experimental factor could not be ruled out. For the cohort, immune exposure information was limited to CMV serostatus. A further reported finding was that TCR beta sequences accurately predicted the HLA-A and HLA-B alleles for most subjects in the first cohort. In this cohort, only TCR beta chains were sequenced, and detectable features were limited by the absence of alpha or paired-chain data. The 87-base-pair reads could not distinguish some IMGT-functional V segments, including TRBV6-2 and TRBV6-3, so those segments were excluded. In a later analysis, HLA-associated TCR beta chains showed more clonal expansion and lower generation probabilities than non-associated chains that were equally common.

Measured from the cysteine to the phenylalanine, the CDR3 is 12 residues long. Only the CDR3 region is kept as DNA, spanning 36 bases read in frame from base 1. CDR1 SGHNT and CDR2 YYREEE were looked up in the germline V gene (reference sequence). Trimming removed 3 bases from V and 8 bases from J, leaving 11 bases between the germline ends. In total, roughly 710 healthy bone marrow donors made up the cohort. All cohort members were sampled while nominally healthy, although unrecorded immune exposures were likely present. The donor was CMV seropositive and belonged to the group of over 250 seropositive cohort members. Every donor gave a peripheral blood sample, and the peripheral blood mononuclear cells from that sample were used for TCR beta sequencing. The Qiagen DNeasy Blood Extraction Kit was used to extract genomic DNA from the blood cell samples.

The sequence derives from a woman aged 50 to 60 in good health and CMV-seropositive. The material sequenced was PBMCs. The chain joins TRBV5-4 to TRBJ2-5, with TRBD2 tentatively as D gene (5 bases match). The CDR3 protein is CASSSSEGTQYF. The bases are TGTGCCAGCAGCTCCTCTGAGGGAACCCAGTACTTC.